These 19 T cell receptor beta chains share one sample of origin, sequenced in a study of cytomegalovirus exposure and HLA in healthy donors (dated by TCRdb to about 2017). Libraries were prepared through the immunoSEQ multiplex PCR assay. The multiplex PCR relied on a mix of 60 forward primers for TCR Vbeta segments and 13 reverse primers for TCR Jbeta segments. TCRdb holds this immuneACCESS table with in-frame rearrangements only. Some clones are missing; in checked studies, unresolved V genes explain under half, and the rest has no known cause. The sample records 99,000 or so clones, approximately 82% of which are singletons. The biggest ten clones account for more than 8% of the sample. The sequencing input was PBMCs. Receptors were obtained from a man in his forties or fifties in good health and CMV-seropositive.

This rearrangement joins TRBV27 to TRBJ2-3, with D perhaps matching TRBD1 (5 bases). The CDR3 totals 13 residues. V was shortened by 2 bases and J by 6 bases, with 9 bases between the two germline ends. Germline-derived CDR1 and CDR2 are MNHEY and SMNVEV (reference sequence). The CDR3 coding sequence is TGTGCCAGCAGTTTACTCCAGGGTGATACGCAGTATTTT. As protein: CASSLLQGDTQYF.

This chain connects TRBV30 to TRBJ2-3; 7 nucleotides match TRBD2. CDR3 size: 16 residues. Trimming removed 2 bases from V and 7 bases from J; junction bases left unmatched: 15. Germline CDR1 reads GTSNPN; CDR2 reads SVGIG (reference sequence). In DNA form, the CDR3 reads TGTGCCTGGAGTCGATCGGGTGGCGGGAGCGGGTATACGCAGTATTTT. Protein sequence: CAWSRSGGGSGYTQYF.

This chain joins TRBV7-9 and TRBJ2-5; D possibly corresponds to TRBD2 (7 bases). Germline V CDR1 and CDR2: SEHNR, FQNEAQ (reference sequence). The CDR3 consists of 17 residues. V was clipped by 7 bases and J by 4 bases, with 25 bases between them. CDR3 residues: CASNTLVGGAGRETQYF. The CDR3 coding sequence is TGTGCCAGCAACACTTTAGTGGGGGGGGCCGGGCGAGAGACCCAGTACTTC.

V and J are TRBV6-1 and TRBJ2-2, with D perhaps matching TRBD2 (5 bases). V dropped 1 base and J dropped 0 bases, with 9 bases sitting between them. The CDR3 runs to 16 residues. CDR1 is MNHNS, CDR2 SASEGT, per germline. As DNA, the CDR3 is TGTGCCAGCAGTGAAGAAGGCGGGTCGAACACCGGGGAGCTGTTTTTT. As protein: CASSEEGGSNTGELFF.

V usage is TRBV5-6 and J usage is TRBJ2-7, with D maybe TRBD1 (6 bases). This CDR3 has 14 residues. The V and J ends lost 7 bases and 4 bases respectively, with 18 bases between them. CDR1 and CDR2 from the germline V gene are SGHDT and YYEEEE. DNA of the CDR3: TGTGCCAGCGGCAGGACAGATGTGATTTACGAGCAGTACTTC. It is translated as CASGRTDVIYEQYF.

The chain couples TRBV9 to TRBJ1-5; D not resolved. The CDR3 runs to 17 residues. With 0 bases removed from V and 5 bases from J, the gap between germline ends came to 18 bases. From germline, CDR1 is SGDLS and CDR2 YYNGEE. CDR3 amino acids: CASSVGVRGHFHQPQHF. The CDR3 coding sequence is TGTGCCAGCAGCGTAGGGGTTAGAGGGCACTTTCATCAGCCCCAGCATTTT.

The J gene is TRBJ2-2, the V gene TRBV2, with TRBD2 matching over 10 bases. The germline V gene encodes CDR1 SNHLY and CDR2 FYNNEI. Trimming took 6 bases from V and 1 from J; bases not matched to a gene: 8. The CDR3 has 17 amino acids. This CDR3 reads CASSAGLAGENTGELFF. The CDR3 nucleotides read TGTGCCAGCAGCGCAGGGCTAGCGGGAGAGAACACCGGGGAGCTGTTTTTT.

The chain links TRBV20-1 to TRBJ1-1, with 11 positions matching TRBD1. Germline-derived CDR1 and CDR2 are DFQATT and SNEGSKA (reference sequence). The CDR3 extends over 11 amino acids. Trimming cost V 6 bases and J 10 bases; bases outside gene matches: 4. CDR3 nucleotide sequence: TGCAGTGCCTACGGACAGGGGGCAGCTTTCTTT. This translates into CSAYGQGAAFF.

This chain connects TRBV30 to TRBJ2-7, with 11 bases that match TRBD1. Germline CDR1 reads GTSNPN; CDR2 reads SVGIG (reference sequence). The CDR3 loop spans 16 amino acids. V lost 0 bases to trimming and J lost 5 bases; unmatched junction nucleotides: 9. CDR3 bases: TGTGCCTGGAGTGTACTCCGGGACAGGGGGATGAACGAGCAGTACTTC. Protein: CAWSVLRDRGMNEQYF.

The CDR3 sequence is CASSQDGGTEAFF. CDR3 nucleotides: TGTGCCAGCAGCCAAGACGGGGGAACTGAAGCTTTCTTT. The V gene is TRBV4-2, the J gene TRBJ1-1, with D possibly being TRBD1 (5 bases). Germline V gene sequence: CDR1 LGHNA, CDR2 YNFKEQ. V was shortened by 0 bases and J by 5 bases, with 7 bases between the two germline ends. The CDR3 consists of 13 residues.

This clone was counted between two and nine times. The chain recombines TRBV5-1 with TRBJ2-2; no definite D call. Trimming took off 0 bases at V and 5 bases at J, with 11 bases between the two ends. From germline, CDR1 is SGHRS and CDR2 YFSETQ. The CDR3 extends over 15 amino acids. The chain's CDR3 is CASSLAAAGTGELFF. The CDR3 nucleotides are TGCGCCAGCAGCTTGGCCGCGGCTGGGACCGGGGAGCTGTTTTTT. The complete variable domain, with remaining parts taken from reference TRBV5-1 and TRBJ2-2, reads KAGVTQTPRYLIKTRGQQVTLSCSPISGHRSVSWYQQTPGQGLQFLFEYFSETQRNKGNFPGRFSGRQFSNSRSEMNVSTLELGDSALYLCASSLAAAGTGELFFGEGSRLTVL.

The chain recombines TRBV7-9 with TRBJ1-2; D unresolved. The CDR3 loop spans 12 amino acids. CDR1 is SEHNR and CDR2 is FQNEAQ in the germline V gene (reference sequence). Trimming shortened V by 6 bases and J by 5 bases, and 10 bases separated the two germline ends. In DNA, the CDR3 is TGTGCCAGCAGTCCCGCGGGGTATGGCTACACCTTC. Amino acids: CASSPAGYGYTF.

V gene TRBV9 combines with J gene TRBJ2-3; possibly TRBD1 for D (5 bases). CDR1 SGDLS and CDR2 YYNGEE come from the germline V gene. The CDR3 contains 16 residues. Trimming left V 4 bases short and J 1 base short, with 16 bases between. The CDR3: CASSSQGARRTDTQYF. In nucleotides, the CDR3 is TGTGCCAGCAGCTCTCAGGGTGCCCGCCGCACAGATACGCAGTATTTT.

The CDR3 region is CASGESEFGTQYF. The CDR3 DNA sequence: TGCGCCAGCGGTGAGAGCGAGTTTGGTACGCAGTATTTT. The chain links TRBV4-1 to TRBJ2-3; D unresolved. Deletions cut 8 bases from V and 8 bases from J, with 17 bases between. Germline CDR1 MGHRA, CDR2 YSYEKL. The CDR3 has 13 amino acids.

This chain uses TRBV7-5 with TRBJ2-2; no DNA check was done on the table's D call, TRBD2. TRBV7-5 is deemed a pseudogene. The CDR3 consists of 20 residues. The CDR3 protein is CARSLEGKGATSRNTGELFF. The CDR3 bases are TGTGCCAGAAGCTTAGAAGGGAAAGGTGCGACTAGCAGGAACACCGGGGAGCTGTTTTTT.

This sequence joins TRBV28 and TRBJ2-5, with 8 bases that match TRBD1. The germline gives CDR1 MDHEN, CDR2 SYDVKM. After removal of 2 bases from V and 5 bases from J, the junction contained 7 bases not matched to a gene. The CDR3 loop spans 15 amino acids. The chain's CDR3 is CASSLPQGASETQYF. The CDR3 coding sequence is TGTGCCAGCAGTTTACCCCAGGGGGCGTCTGAGACCCAGTACTTC.

In DNA form, the CDR3 reads TGTGCCATCAGTGAGCGGGATGGCTACACCTTC. Protein sequence: CAISERDGYTF. The rearrangement links TRBV10-3 to TRBJ1-2; D is undetermined. V lost 2 bases and J 6 bases, leaving 4 bases between the germline ends. The CDR3 contains 11 residues. The germline CDR1 and CDR2 sequences are ENHRY and SYGVKD.

This chain uses TRBV28 with TRBJ1-4, with 8 nucleotides matching TRBD1. The CDR3 totals 13 residues. Germline CDR1 and CDR2: MDHEN and SYDVKM. V dropped 8 bases and J dropped 7; count of bases not matched to a gene: 6. CDR3 bases: TGTGCCAGCGCAGGGGGCGAGGTTGAAAAACTGTTTTTT. Amino acids: CASAGGEVEKLFF.

The chain employs TRBV2 and TRBJ2-7, with D possibly TRBD1 on 5 matching bases. Trimming shortened V by 10 bases and J by 3 bases, and 10 bases separated the two germline ends. Germline V gene data show CDR1 as SNHLY and CDR2 as FYNNEI. The CDR3 loop spans 11 amino acids. CDR3 DNA sequence: TGTGCCATCTACAGGAGCTACGAGCAGTACTTC. It translates to CAIYRSYEQYF.